These T cell receptor beta chains were read from a single sample in a study of blood T cells in healthy people across ages. TCRdb independently ran MiXCR on the 5' RACE reads; one entry per CDR3 protein. The top ten hold roughly 23% of the sample, which has roughly 1.9 million distinct CDR3 sequences, roughly two fifths seen once. The specimen was blood. These receptors were collected from a human donor in good health. The CDR3 runs from the conserved cysteine through the conserved F or W. D genes are given only for firm matches. Rows may omit the clone size; those that give it use once, few, many or a size class.

TRBJ2-6	-	17	TRBD1	TRBV9	CASSVDGTGSGANVLTF	TGTGCCAGCAGCGTAGACGGGACAGGGTCTGGGGCCAACGTCCTGACTTTC
TRBJ1-2	once	14	TRBD1	TRBV7-2	CASLGQRANYGYTF	TGTGCCAGCCTGGGACAGCGAGCTAACTATGGCTACACCTTC
TRBJ1-5	-	15	TRBD1	TRBV7-9	CASSRDQGANQPQHF	TGTGCCAGCAGCCGGGACCAGGGGGCCAATCAGCCCCAGCATTTT
TRBJ1-2	-	17	TRBD1	TRBV4-3	CASSQEGQGDSSYGYTF	TGCGCCAGCAGCCAAGAAGGACAGGGAGATTCCAGCTATGGCTACACCTTT
TRBJ2-5	-	17	TRBD1	TRBV9	CASSVGETGGIQETQYF	TGTGCCAGCAGCGTAGGAGAGACAGGGGGCATTCAAGAGACCCAGTACTTC
TRBJ2-1	-	16	TRBD2	TRBV24-1	CATSEMSGATYNEQFF	TGTGCCACCAGTGAGATGAGCGGGGCAACCTACAATGAGCAGTTCTTC
TRBJ1-1	-	15	TRBD1	TRBV27	CASNPRAQGYTEAFF	TGTGCCAGCAATCCCCGGGCACAGGGGTACACTGAAGCTTTCTTT
TRBJ2-3	-	15	-	TRBV6-6	CASSRSENEGVLQYF	TGTGCCAGCAGTCGCTCTGAAAATGAGGGAGTCCTCCAGTATTTT
TRBJ1-2	-	15	-	TRBV12-3/TRBV12-4	CASSSLQGLEGGYTF	TGTGCCAGCAGTTCTCTACAGGGTCTTGAGGGTGGCTACACCTTC
TRBJ1-4	-	16	TRBD1	TRBV11-2	CASSFLGQGGNEKLFF	TGTGCCAGCAGCTTCCTAGGACAGGGGGGTAATGAAAAACTGTTTTTT
TRBJ1-5	-	15	-	TRBV12-5	CASGLGTALYQPQHF	TGTGCTAGTGGTTTGGGGACAGCACTCTATCAGCCCCAGCATTTT
TRBJ1-2	-	13	TRBD1	TRBV12-3/TRBV12-4	CASSRTGFHGYTF	TGTGCCAGCAGTCGGACAGGGTTCCATGGCTACACCTTC
TRBJ2-7	few	16	TRBD2	TRBV7-7	CASSPTGVAGEYEQYF	TGTGCTAGCAGCCCAACTGGGGTAGCGGGGGAGTACGAGCAGTACTTC
TRBJ2-5	many	13	-	TRBV29-1	CSVEENGEETQYF	TGCAGCGTTGAAGAAAACGGGGAAGAGACCCAGTACTTC
TRBJ2-7	few	14	TRBD2	TRBV20-1	CSASERGYSYEQYF	TGCAGTGCTAGCGAGCGGGGGTACTCCTACGAGCAGTACTTC
TRBJ1-6	-	12	-	TRBV12-3/TRBV12-4	CASSITNSPLHF	TGTGCCAGCAGTATTACTAATTCACCCCTCCACTTT
TRBJ2-1	few	15	-	TRBV24-1	CATSDLAREDNEQFF	TGTGCCACCAGTGATTTGGCGCGCGAGGATAATGAGCAGTTCTTC
TRBJ2-1	-	15	-	TRBV6-6	CASLWDPYSYNEQFF	TGTGCCAGCCTTTGGGACCCCTACTCCTACAATGAGCAGTTCTTC
TRBJ2-7	few	16	TRBD1	TRBV6-5	CASQSPGQGTLYEQYF	TGTGCCAGCCAGTCCCCGGGACAGGGGACCCTCTACGAGCAGTACTTC
TRBJ1-1	few	14	-	TRBV7-2	CASSLDSKNTEAFF	TGTGCCAGCAGCTTAGATTCAAAAAACACTGAAGCTTTCTTT
TRBJ1-1	few	15	-	TRBV7-2	CASSLGYGRATEAFF	TGTGCCAGCAGCTTAGGATACGGGAGGGCCACTGAAGCTTTCTTT
TRBJ2-1	few	17	TRBD2	TRBV12-3/TRBV12-4	CASSLRLSGGLYNEQFF	TGTGCCAGCAGTTTACGGCTCAGCGGGGGCCTCTACAATGAGCAGTTCTTC
TRBJ2-7	-	16	-	TRBV12-3/TRBV12-4	CASSLGRLGLGYEQYF	TGTGCCAGCAGTTTAGGGCGATTGGGTTTGGGGTACGAGCAGTACTTC
TRBJ2-1	-	18	-	TRBV25-1	CASSEYNTGRMAYNEQFF	TGTGCCAGCAGTGAATACAACACAGGGCGGATGGCCTACAATGAGCAGTTCTTC
TRBJ2-4	few	16	TRBD2	TRBV7-2	CASSLGLAGGIGEQYF	TGTGCCAGCAGCTTAGGGCTAGCGGGGGGGATAGGTGAGCAGTACTTC
TRBJ2-1	few	14	-	TRBV2	CASSDFPSYNEQFF	TGTGCCAGCAGTGACTTCCCCTCCTACAATGAGCAGTTCTTC
TRBJ2-3	-	13	-	TRBV7-3	CASSMNPGGTQYF	TGTGCCAGCAGCATGAATCCGGGTGGTACGCAGTATTTT
TRBJ2-6	few	15	TRBD1	TRBV20-1	CSAPLRTGDPDVLTF	TGCAGTGCCCCCCTGAGGACAGGGGATCCGGATGTCCTGACTTTC
TRBJ1-5	-	12	-	TRBV20-1	CSATGGHQPQHF	TGCAGCGCGACAGGAGGCCATCAGCCCCAGCATTTT
TRBJ2-7	few	16	-	TRBV20-1	CSARGGGRGRSYEQYF	TGCAGTGCTAGAGGCGGGGGCAGGGGCCGCTCCTACGAGCAGTACTTC
TRBJ1-1	-	17	TRBD1	TRBV5-1	CASSLDLTGPKNTEAFF	TGCGCCAGCAGCTTGGACCTGACAGGGCCAAAGAACACTGAAGCTTTCTTT
TRBJ1-1	-	13	-	TRBV29-1	CSVKGTVNTEAFF	TGCAGCGTTAAGGGGACGGTGAACACTGAAGCTTTCTTT
TRBJ2-3	-	13	TRBD2	TRBV29-1	CSATGLGTDTQYF	TGCAGCGCCACGGGACTAGGCACAGATACGCAGTATTTT
TRBJ1-2	-	15	TRBD1	TRBV7-2	CASSLGSTGAGGYTF	TGTGCCAGCAGCTTAGGATCCACAGGGGCTGGTGGCTACACCTTC
TRBJ2-7	-	11	-	TRBV20-1	CSAALVEVEYF	TGCAGTGCGGCACTGGTGGAAGTTGAGTACTTC
TRBJ1-2	-	15	TRBD1	TRBV7-9	CVSSSPGQGTYGYTF	TGTGTCAGCAGTTCACCGGGACAGGGCACCTATGGCTACACCTTC
TRBJ2-5	many	13	-	TRBV7-2	CASSPPNSETQYF	TGTGCCAGCAGCCCGCCAAATTCGGAGACCCAGTACTTC
TRBJ2-5	-	15	-	TRBV20-1	CSAPRWIQGGETQYF	TGCAGTGCCCCCCGATGGATACAGGGTGGCGAGACCCAGTACTTC
TRBJ2-7	-	15	TRBD2	TRBV7-3	CASSPQLAGLREQYF	TGTGCCAGCAGCCCTCAACTAGCGGGGTTGAGGGAGCAGTACTTC
TRBJ2-1	few	14	-	TRBV20-1	CSTSPGPTYNEQFF	TGCAGTACATCGCCGGGGCCGACCTACAATGAGCAGTTCTTC
TRBJ2-3	-	15	TRBD2	TRBV6-2/TRBV6-3	CASSLRDYQTDTQYF	TGTGCCAGCAGTCTCCGGGACTACCAAACAGATACGCAGTATTTT
TRBJ1-2	few	13	-	TRBV12-3/TRBV12-4	CASSFLSYYGYTF	TGTGCCAGCAGTTTTTTAAGTTACTATGGCTACACCTTC
TRBJ2-5	-	14	-	TRBV12-3/TRBV12-4	CASSLMGLGETQYF	TGTGCCAGCAGTTTAATGGGACTGGGGGAGACCCAGTACTTC